The 20 T cell receptor beta chains reported below all come from one sample, sequenced in a study of cytomegalovirus exposure and HLA in healthy donors. Researchers ran the PCR with 60 Vbeta and 13 Jbeta primers. The repertoire was sequenced with immunoSEQ multiplex PCR; TCRdb's copy has only in-frame clones and lacks some. This sample has about 260,000 clones, with just under 85% found just once. Sequencing was done on a sample of PBMCs. Receptor source: a woman aged 40-49 years in good health and CMV-seropositive.

The V and J genes are TRBV28 and TRBJ1-2, with D possibly being TRBD1 (6 bases). The germline V gene has CDR1 MDHEN and CDR2 SYDVKM. V was clipped by 4 bases and J by 3 bases, with 12 bases between them. The length of the CDR3 is 14 residues. The CDR3 bases are TGTGCCAGCAGTTCTGGGGGGGCGGACTATGGCTACACCTTC. As protein: CASSSGGADYGYTF.

The chain has TRBV27 and TRBJ2-3; D perhaps matches TRBD1 (5 bases). The CDR3 consists of 13 residues. V dropped 8 bases and J dropped 7 bases, with 16 bases sitting between them. Germline V gene data show CDR1 as MNHEY and CDR2 as SMNVEV (reference sequence). The CDR3 DNA is TGTGCCAGCCGAACAGGCGGCGCGAATACGCAGTATTTT. This gives the protein CASRTGGANTQYF.

V usage is TRBV6-5 and J usage is TRBJ2-2, with D possibly matching TRBD1 (6 bases). The germline CDR1 and CDR2 sequences are MNHEY and SVGAGI. There are 14 residues in the CDR3. V was trimmed by 7 bases and J by 0 bases, leaving 9 bases between them. The CDR3 here is CASMRTANTGELFF. CDR3 nucleotides: TGTGCCAGCATGAGGACAGCGAACACCGGGGAGCTGTTTTTT.

The rearrangement joins TRBV25-1 to TRBJ1-6, with 8 bases identical to TRBD1. V lost 7 bases to trimming and J lost 7 bases; unmatched junction nucleotides: 6. This CDR3 has 14 amino acids. Germline V CDR1 and CDR2: MGHDK, SYGVNS. The CDR3 is CASKSRQGNSPLHF. For the CDR3, the DNA is TGTGCCAGCAAAAGTCGACAGGGGAATTCACCCCTCCACTTT.

J is TRBJ1-2 and V is TRBV5-1; tentative D call: TRBD1 (5 bases). V lost 4 bases and J 1 base, leaving 11 bases between the germline ends. CDR1 SGHRS and CDR2 YFSETQ come from the germline V gene. CDR3 size: 14 residues. This chain's CDR3 is CASSKLDSNYGYTF. In nucleotides, the CDR3 is TGCGCCAGCAGCAAGCTAGACAGTAACTATGGCTACACCTTC.

This clone was counted once. The V gene is TRBV5-1, the J gene TRBJ1-2, with 7 bases that match TRBD1. With 4 bases clipped from V and 4 bases from J, the junction kept 4 bases outside the gene matches. Germline CDR1 and CDR2: SGHRS and YFSETQ. The CDR3 consists of 13 residues. CDR3 sequence (DNA): TGCGCCAGCAGCAAGGGACAGATCTATGGCTACACCTTC. Residues: CASSKGQIYGYTF.

The J gene is TRBJ2-1, the V gene TRBV23-1; 13 nucleotides align to TRBD2. TRBV23-1 is known as an ORF, though its function is uncertain. The CDR3 consists of 15 residues. V lost 5 bases, J lost 4 bases, and 2 bases stayed unmatched. The CDR3 protein is CASSGGLAGYNEQFF. The DNA of the CDR3 is TGCGCCAGCAGTGGGGGACTAGCGGGGTACAATGAGCAGTTCTTC.

This rearrangement joins TRBV7-2 to TRBJ2-1, with D possibly TRBD1 on 5 matching bases. Germline-derived CDR1 and CDR2 are SGHTA and FQGNSA. Trimming pared 4 bases from V and 6 bases from J, leaving 19 bases between. The CDR3 runs to 16 residues. CDR3 residues: CASSSTALKGSNEQFF. CDR3 DNA: TGTGCCAGCAGCTCAACGGCCCTCAAGGGGTCCAATGAGCAGTTCTTC.

The V gene is TRBV11-1, the J gene TRBJ2-3; D is unclear. The CDR3 totals 18 residues. CDR1 is SGHAT, CDR2 FQDESV, per germline (reference sequence). The V gene lost 4 bases and the J gene lost 0 bases, with 20 bases spanning the gap. CDR3 DNA: TGTGCCAGCAGCTCCTCAGTCCCTAGTCAAGCTAGCACAGATACGCAGTATTTT. Encoded protein: CASSSSVPSQASTDTQYF.

The table lists this clone with a count of one. This chain uses TRBV27 with TRBJ2-7; TRBD1 agrees at 7 bases. With 6 bases clipped from V and 5 bases from J, the junction kept 10 bases outside the gene matches. The CDR3 length is 14 residues. Germline V gene sequence: CDR1 MNHEY, CDR2 SMNVEV (reference sequence). CDR3 region: CASSNRGGIDEQYF. CDR3 DNA sequence: TGTGCCAGCAGCAACAGGGGTGGGATTGACGAGCAGTACTTC.

CDR3 sequence (DNA): TGTGCCAGCAGGCCCAGGCCCCCCCTCTACTACGAGCAGTACTTC. This gives the protein CASRPRPPLYYEQYF. V and J are TRBV28 and TRBJ2-7; D gene unclear. CDR1 is MDHEN, CDR2 SYDVKM, per germline. The CDR3 is 15 residues long. V was shortened by 6 bases and J by 3 bases, with 18 bases between the two germline ends.

This clone has only a few counts. The V and J genes are TRBV11-1 and TRBJ2-2; TRBD2 aligns across 7 bases. The ends lost 5 bases at V and 5 bases at J; junction bases unmatched: 8. There are 15 residues in the CDR3. Germline CDR1 and CDR2: SGHAT and FQDESV (reference sequence). CDR3 protein: CASSPVLATTGELFF. The CDR3 nucleotides read TGTGCCAGCAGCCCTGTACTAGCGACTACCGGGGAGCTGTTTTTT.

The rearrangement uses TRBV5-6 and TRBJ2-1, with 7 bases matching TRBD1. V shed 4 bases, J shed 1 base, and the junction held 8 bases outside the gene matches. Germline assignment: CDR1 SGHDT and CDR2 YYEEEE. This CDR3 has 16 residues. The CDR3 sequence is CASSRMGTESYNEQFF. As DNA, the CDR3 is TGTGCCAGCAGCAGGATGGGGACAGAGTCCTACAATGAGCAGTTCTTC.

V is TRBV10-3 and J is TRBJ1-4, with unresolved D. Trimming stripped 2 bases from V and 5 bases from J, with 18 bases between. This CDR3 has 17 amino acids. Germline V gene data show CDR1 as ENHRY and CDR2 as SYGVKD. The CDR3 DNA reads as TGTGCCATCAGTGAGACCGCGGGGTGGGGAGAAAATGAAAAACTGTTTTTT. Its protein is CAISETAGWGENEKLFF.

This sequence joins TRBV6-5 and TRBJ2-7; 7 positions match TRBD2. Per germline, CDR1 MNHEY and CDR2 SVGAGI. The CDR3 has 13 residues. The trim removed 6 bases at V and 1 base at J, leaving 3 bases unmatched. The CDR3 DNA sequence: TGTGCCAGCAGAAGGGAGGGATCCTACGAGCAGTACTTC. It encodes CASRREGSYEQYF.

This clone was observed a handful of times. The chain uses TRBV13 and TRBJ1-3; tentatively, D is TRBD1 (5 bases). In germline, CDR1 is PRHDT, CDR2 FYEKMQ (reference sequence). V was clipped by 0 bases and J by 2 bases, with 5 bases between them. The CDR3 extends over 14 amino acids. The CDR3 loop reads CASSLGGAGNTIYF. The CDR3 coding sequence is TGTGCCAGCAGCTTAGGAGGGGCTGGAAACACCATATATTTT.

The chain couples TRBV6-5 to TRBJ1-6; weak D call: TRBD1 (5 bases). Germline-derived CDR1 and CDR2 are MNHEY and SVGAGI. V dropped 0 bases and J dropped 10 bases, with 13 bases sitting between them. This CDR3 spans 15 amino acids. This CDR3 is CASSYSGLFGSPLHF. In nucleotides, the CDR3 is TGTGCCAGCAGTTACTCGGGGCTCTTCGGGTCACCCCTCCACTTT.

The J gene is TRBJ2-7, the V gene TRBV11-2; the match to TRBD2 covers 9 bases. The germline V gene encodes CDR1 SGHAT and CDR2 FQNNGV. This CDR3 has 14 residues. The ends lost 5 bases at V and 6 bases at J; junction bases unmatched: 8. The CDR3 region is CASSPRTSASEQYF. The CDR3 DNA reads TGTGCCAGCAGCCCTCGGACTAGCGCGAGCGAGCAGTACTTC.

This chain uses TRBV5-6 with TRBJ2-1, with a weak D call TRBD1 (6 bases). Between the trimmed V and J ends, which lost 0 bases and 3 bases, there was a span of 13 bases. Germline V gives CDR1 SGHDT, CDR2 YYEEEE. The CDR3 runs 16 residues. The CDR3 region is CASSLVATGFYNEQFF. For the CDR3, the DNA is TGTGCCAGCAGCTTGGTAGCGACAGGATTCTACAATGAGCAGTTCTTC.

The V gene is TRBV28, the J gene TRBJ1-1, with a tentative D call TRBD1 (6 bases). The V end lost 5 bases, the J end lost 4 bases, and 17 bases lay between the germline ends. Germline V gene sequence: CDR1 MDHEN, CDR2 SYDVKM. CDR3 length: 15 residues. Written as DNA, the CDR3 is TGTGCCAGCAGTGTAGGTGGGGGGGGGCCCACTGAAGCTTTCTTT. Protein: CASSVGGGGPTEAFF.